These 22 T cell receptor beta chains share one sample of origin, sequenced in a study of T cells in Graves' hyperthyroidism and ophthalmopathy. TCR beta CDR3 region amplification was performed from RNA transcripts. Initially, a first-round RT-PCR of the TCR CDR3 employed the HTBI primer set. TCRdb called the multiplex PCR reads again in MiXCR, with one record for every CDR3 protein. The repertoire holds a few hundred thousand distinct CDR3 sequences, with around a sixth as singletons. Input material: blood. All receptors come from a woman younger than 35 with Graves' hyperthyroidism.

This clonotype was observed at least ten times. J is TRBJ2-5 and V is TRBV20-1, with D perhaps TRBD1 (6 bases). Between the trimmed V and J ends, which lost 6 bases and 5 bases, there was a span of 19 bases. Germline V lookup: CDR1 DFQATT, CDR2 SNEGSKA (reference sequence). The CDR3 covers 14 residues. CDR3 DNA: TGCAGTGCACGAGCCGCCGGGACATCTGAGACCCAGTACTTC. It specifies CSARAAGTSETQYF.

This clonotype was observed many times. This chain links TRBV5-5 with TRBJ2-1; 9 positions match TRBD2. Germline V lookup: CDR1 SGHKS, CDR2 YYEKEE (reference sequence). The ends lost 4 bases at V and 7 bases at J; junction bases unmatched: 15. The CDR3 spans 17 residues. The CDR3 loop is CASSALPASGKGNEQFF. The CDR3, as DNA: TGTGCCAGCAGCGCCCTACCCGCTAGCGGGAAAGGGAATGAGCAGTTCTTC. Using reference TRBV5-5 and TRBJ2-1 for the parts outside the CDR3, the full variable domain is DAGVTQSPTHLIKTRGQQVTLRCSPISGHKSVSWYQQVLGQGPQFIFQYYEKEERGRGNFPDRFSARQFPNYSSELNVNALLLGDSALYLCASSALPASGKGNEQFFGPGTRLTVL.

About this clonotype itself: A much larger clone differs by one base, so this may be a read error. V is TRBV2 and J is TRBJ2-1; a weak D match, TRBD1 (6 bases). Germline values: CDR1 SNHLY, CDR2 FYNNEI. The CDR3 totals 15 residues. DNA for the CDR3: TGTACCAGCAGGGGCCGGCAGGGCTCCTACAATGAGCAGTTCTTC. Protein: CTSRGRQGSYNEQFF.

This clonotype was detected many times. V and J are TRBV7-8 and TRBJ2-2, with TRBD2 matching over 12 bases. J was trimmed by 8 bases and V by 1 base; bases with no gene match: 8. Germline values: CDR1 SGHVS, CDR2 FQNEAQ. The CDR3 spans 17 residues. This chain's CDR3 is CASSLGLAGGAQGELFF. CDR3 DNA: TGTGCCAGCAGCTTAGGGCTAGCGGGGGGGGCTCAGGGGGAGCTGTTTTTT.

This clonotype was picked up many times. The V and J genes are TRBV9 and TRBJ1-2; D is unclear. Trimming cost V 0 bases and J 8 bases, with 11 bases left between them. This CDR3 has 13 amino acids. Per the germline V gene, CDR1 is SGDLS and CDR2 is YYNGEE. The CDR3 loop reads CASSVGDRLGYTF. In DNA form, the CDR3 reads TGTGCCAGCAGCGTAGGAGACCGCTTAGGCTACACCTTC.

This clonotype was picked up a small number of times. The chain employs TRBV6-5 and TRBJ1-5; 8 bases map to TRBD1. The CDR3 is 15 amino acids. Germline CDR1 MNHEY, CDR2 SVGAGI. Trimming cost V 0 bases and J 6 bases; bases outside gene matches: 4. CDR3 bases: TGTGCCAGCAGTTACTCAAGGACAGGGATTCAGCCCCAGCATTTT. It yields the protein CASSYSRTGIQPQHF.

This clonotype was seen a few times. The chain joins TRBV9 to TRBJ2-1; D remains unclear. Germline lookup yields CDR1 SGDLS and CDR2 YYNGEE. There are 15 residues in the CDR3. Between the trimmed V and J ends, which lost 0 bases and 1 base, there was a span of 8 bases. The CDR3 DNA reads TGTGCCAGCAGCGTAGCTGGGATTTCCTACAATGAGCAGTTCTTC. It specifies CASSVAGISYNEQFF.

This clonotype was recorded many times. The CDR3 here is CASSFDRVRTPTNEKLFF. DNA for the CDR3: TGTGCCAGCAGTTTCGACAGGGTGAGGACTCCAACTAATGAAAAACTGTTTTTT. V and J are TRBV6-2 or TRBV6-3 and TRBJ1-4; TRBD1 matches at 7 bases. Looked up from germline, CDR1 is MNHEY and CDR2 is SVGEGT. This CDR3 is 18 amino acids long. V gave up 4 bases and J gave up 0 bases; unmatched junction bases: 11.

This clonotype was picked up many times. In DNA, the CDR3 is TGTGCCAGCAGATTGGGAGGATCTGGAAACACCATATATTTT. Translation: CASRLGGSGNTIYF. The rearrangement joins TRBV28 to TRBJ1-3; D remains ambiguous. Germline V gene lookup returns CDR1 MDHEN and CDR2 SYDVKM. The CDR3 spans 14 residues. Between the trimmed V and J ends, which lost 6 bases and 1 base, there was a span of 10 bases.

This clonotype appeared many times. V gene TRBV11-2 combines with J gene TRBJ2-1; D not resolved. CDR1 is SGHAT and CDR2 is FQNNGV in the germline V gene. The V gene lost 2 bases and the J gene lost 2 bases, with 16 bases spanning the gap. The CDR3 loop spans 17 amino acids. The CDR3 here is CASSLWYTRVAYNEQFF. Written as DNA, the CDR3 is TGTGCCAGCAGCTTATGGTATACGAGAGTGGCCTACAATGAGCAGTTCTTC.

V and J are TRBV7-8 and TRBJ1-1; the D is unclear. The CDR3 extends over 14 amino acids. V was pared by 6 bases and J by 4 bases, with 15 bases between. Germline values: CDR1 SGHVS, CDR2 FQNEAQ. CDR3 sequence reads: CASSYLEGPTEAFF. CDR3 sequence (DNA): TGTGCCAGCAGTTACTTAGAGGGTCCCACTGAAGCTTTCTTT.

In DNA, the CDR3 is TGCAGTGCACCCAGGGTCGGGAACACTGAAGCTTTCTTT. This translates into CSAPRVGNTEAFF. This chain joins TRBV20-1 and TRBJ1-1; tentatively, D is TRBD1 (5 bases). CDR1 is DFQATT, CDR2 SNEGSKA, per germline (reference sequence). Trimming cost V 6 bases and J 1 base, with 12 bases left between them. CDR3 size: 13 residues.

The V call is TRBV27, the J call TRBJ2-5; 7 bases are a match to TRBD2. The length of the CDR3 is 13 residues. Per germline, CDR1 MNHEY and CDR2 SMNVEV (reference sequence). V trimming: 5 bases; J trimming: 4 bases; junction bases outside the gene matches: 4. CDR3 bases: TGTGCCAGCAGTAGACTAGCAGCAGAGACCCAGTACTTC. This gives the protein CASSRLAAETQYF.

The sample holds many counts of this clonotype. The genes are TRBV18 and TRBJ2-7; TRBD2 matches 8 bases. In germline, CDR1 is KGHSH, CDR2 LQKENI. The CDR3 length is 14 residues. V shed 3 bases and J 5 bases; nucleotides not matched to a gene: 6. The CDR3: CASSPPTGRDEQYF. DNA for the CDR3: TGTGCCAGCTCACCCCCGACCGGGAGGGACGAGCAGTACTTC.

In nucleotides, the CDR3 is TGTGCCAGCAGTTTGAGGGGCTGGGGTAATCAGCCCCAGCATTTT. It is translated as CASSLRGWGNQPQHF. This rearrangement joins TRBV27 to TRBJ1-5; the D gene is possibly TRBD1 (5 bases). In germline, CDR1 is MNHEY, CDR2 SMNVEV (reference sequence). Deletions cut 3 bases from V and 4 bases from J, with 13 bases between. The CDR3 runs 15 residues.

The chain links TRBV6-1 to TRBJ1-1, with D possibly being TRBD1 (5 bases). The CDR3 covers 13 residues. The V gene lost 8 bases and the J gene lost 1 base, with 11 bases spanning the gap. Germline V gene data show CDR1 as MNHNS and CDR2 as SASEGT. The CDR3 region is CASVGGSNTEAFF. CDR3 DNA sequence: TGTGCCAGCGTCGGGGGTTCGAACACTGAAGCTTTCTTT.

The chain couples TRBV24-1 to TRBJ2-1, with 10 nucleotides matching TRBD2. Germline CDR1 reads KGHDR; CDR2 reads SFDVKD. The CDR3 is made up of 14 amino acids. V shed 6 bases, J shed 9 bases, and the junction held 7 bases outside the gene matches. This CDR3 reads CATSFRLAGGEQFF. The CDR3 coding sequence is TGTGCCACCAGTTTCCGACTAGCGGGTGGTGAGCAGTTCTTC.

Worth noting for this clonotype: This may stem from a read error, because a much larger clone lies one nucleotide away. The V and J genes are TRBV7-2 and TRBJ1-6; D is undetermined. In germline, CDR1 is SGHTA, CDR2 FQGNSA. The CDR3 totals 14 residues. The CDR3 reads CASSFGDGGSPPHF. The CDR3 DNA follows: TGTGCCAGCAGCTTCGGAGACGGCGGTTCGCCCCCCCACTTT.

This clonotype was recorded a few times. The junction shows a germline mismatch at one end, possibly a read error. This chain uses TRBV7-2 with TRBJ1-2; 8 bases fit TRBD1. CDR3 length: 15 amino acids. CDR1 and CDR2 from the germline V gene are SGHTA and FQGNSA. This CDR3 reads CASSLVGTGPYGYAF. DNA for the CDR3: TGTGCCAGCAGCTTAGTCGGGACAGGCCCATATGGCTACGCCTTC. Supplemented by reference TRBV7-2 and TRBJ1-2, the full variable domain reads GAGVSQSPSNKVTEKGKDVELRCDPISGHTALYWYRQSLGQGLEFLIYFQGNSAPDKSGLPSDRFSAERTGGSVSTLTIQRTQQEDSAVYLCASSLVGTGPYGYAFGSGTRLTVV.

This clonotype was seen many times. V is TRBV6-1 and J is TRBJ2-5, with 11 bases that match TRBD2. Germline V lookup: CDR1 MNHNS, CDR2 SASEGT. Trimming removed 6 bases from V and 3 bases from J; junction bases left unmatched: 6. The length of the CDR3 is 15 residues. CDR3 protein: CASRPTSGGKETQYF. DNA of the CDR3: TGTGCCAGCAGACCAACTAGCGGGGGCAAAGAGACCCAGTACTTC.

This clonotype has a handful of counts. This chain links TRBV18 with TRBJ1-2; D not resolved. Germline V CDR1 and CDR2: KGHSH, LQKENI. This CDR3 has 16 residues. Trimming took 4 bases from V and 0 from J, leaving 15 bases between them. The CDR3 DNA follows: TGTGCCAGCTCACGACTGGCGGCGAACCCTAACTATGGCTACACCTTC. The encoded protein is CASSRLAANPNYGYTF.

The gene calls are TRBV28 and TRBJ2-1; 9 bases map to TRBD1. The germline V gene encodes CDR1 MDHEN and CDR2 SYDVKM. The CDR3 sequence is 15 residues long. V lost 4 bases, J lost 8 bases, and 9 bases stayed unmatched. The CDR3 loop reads CASSSPGQGDDEQFF. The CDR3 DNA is TGTGCCAGCAGTTCGCCGGGACAGGGTGATGATGAGCAGTTCTTC.